This T cell receptor beta chain was observed in a study of naive and memory T cell subsets. The CDR3 is made up of 16 amino acids. In germline, CDR1 is MNHEY, CDR2 SVGAGI. V was shortened by 6 bases and J by 0 bases, with 12 bases between the two germline ends. Two oligonucleotides, mixed equimolar, formed the beta constant-region primer covering TRBC1 and TRBC2. The ligated cDNA underwent four PCR rounds using SP2 and nested alpha and beta constant-region primers. Each CDR3 protein is one row after TCRdb ran MiXCR on the UMI-ligation and nested PCR reads. The repertoire holds 100,000 to 150,000 distinct CDR3 sequences, roughly 36% seen once, with roughly 0.86% in the top ten.

The genes are TRBV6-5 and TRBJ2-6; D may be TRBD2 (5 bases). Sequenced material: central memory CD4+ T cells from blood. This TCR was sampled from a human donor in good health. The CDR3 DNA reads as TGTGCCAGCAGGAGGGTTAGGGCCTCTGGGGCCAACGTCCTGACTTTC. Translation gives CASRRVRASGANVLTF.